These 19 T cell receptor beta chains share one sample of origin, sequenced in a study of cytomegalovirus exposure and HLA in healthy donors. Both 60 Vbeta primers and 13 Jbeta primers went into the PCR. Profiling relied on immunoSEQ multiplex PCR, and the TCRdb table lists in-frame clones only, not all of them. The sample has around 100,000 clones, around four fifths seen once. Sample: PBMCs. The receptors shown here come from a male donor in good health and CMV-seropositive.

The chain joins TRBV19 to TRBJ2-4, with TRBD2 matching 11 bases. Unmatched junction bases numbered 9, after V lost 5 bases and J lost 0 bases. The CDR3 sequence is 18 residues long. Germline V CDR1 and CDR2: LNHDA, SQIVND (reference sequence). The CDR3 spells CASSPGLAVVLAKNIQYF. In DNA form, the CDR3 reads TGTGCCAGTAGTCCGGGACTAGCGGTTGTACTAGCCAAAAACATTCAGTACTTC. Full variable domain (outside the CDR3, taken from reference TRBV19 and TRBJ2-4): DGGITQSPKYLFRKEGQNVTLSCEQNLNHDAMYWYRQDPGQGLRLIYYSQIVNDFQKGDIAEGYSVSREKKESFPLTVTSAQKNPTAFYLCASSPGLAVVLAKNIQYFGAGTRLSVL.

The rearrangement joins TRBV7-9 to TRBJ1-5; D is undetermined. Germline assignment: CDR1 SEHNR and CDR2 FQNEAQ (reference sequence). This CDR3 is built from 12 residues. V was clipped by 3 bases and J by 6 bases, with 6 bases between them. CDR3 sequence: CASSFSGQPQHF. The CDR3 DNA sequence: TGTGCCAGCAGCTTCAGCGGTCAGCCCCAGCATTTT. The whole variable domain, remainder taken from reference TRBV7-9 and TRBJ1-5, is DTGVSQNPRHKITKRGQNVTFRCDPISEHNRLYWYRQTLGQGPEFLTYFQNEAQLEKSRLLSDRFSAERPKGSFSTLEIQRTEQGDSAMYLCASSFSGQPQHFGDGTRLSIL.

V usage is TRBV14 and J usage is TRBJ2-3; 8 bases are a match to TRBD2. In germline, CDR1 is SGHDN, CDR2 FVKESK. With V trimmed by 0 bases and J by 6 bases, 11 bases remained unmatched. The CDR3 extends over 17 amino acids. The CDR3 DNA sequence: TGTGCCAGCAGCCAAGATTGGAATAGCGGGATATCTGATACGCAGTATTTT. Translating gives CASSQDWNSGISDTQYF.

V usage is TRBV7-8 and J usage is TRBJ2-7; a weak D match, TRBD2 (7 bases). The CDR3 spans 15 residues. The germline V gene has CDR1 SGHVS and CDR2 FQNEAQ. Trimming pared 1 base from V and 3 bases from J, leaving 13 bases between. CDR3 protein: CASSLVVGGDYEQYF. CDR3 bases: TGTGCCAGCAGCTTAGTAGTAGGGGGGGACTACGAGCAGTACTTC.

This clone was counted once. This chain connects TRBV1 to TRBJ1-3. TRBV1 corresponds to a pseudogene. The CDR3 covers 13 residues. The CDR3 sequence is CTSLAGSGNTIYF. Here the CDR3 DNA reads TGCACCAGCCTTGCCGGCTCTGGAAACACCATATATTTT.

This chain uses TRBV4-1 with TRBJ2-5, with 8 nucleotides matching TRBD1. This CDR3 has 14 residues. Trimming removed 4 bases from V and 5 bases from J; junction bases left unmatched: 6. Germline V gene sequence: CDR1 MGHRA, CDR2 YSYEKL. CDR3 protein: CASSPDRGWETQYF. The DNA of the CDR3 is TGCGCCAGCAGCCCTGACAGGGGCTGGGAGACCCAGTACTTC.

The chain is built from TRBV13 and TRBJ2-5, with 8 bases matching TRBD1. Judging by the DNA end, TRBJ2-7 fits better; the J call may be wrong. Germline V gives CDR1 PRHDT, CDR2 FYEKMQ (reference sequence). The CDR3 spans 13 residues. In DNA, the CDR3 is TGTGCCAGCAGCTCCGGGACAGGCTACGAGCAGTACTTC. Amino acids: CASSSGTGYEQYF.

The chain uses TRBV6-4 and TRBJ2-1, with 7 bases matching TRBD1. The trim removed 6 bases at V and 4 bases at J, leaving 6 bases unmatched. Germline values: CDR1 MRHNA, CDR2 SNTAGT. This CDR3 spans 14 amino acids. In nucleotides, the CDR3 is TGTGCCAGCAGCTTAACGGGACAGTACAATGAGCAGTTCTTC. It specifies CASSLTGQYNEQFF.

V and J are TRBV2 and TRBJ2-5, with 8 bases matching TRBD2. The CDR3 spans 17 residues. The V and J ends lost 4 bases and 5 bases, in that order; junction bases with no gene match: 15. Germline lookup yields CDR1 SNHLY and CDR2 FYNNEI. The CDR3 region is CASSGDSASGRRETQYF. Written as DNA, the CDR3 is TGTGCCAGCAGTGGGGATAGCGCTAGCGGGCGGAGGGAGACCCAGTACTTC.

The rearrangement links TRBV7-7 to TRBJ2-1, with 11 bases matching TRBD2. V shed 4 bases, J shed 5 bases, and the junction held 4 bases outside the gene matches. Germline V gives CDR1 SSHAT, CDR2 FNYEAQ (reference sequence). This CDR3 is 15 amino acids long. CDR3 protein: CASSSGLAVNNEQFF. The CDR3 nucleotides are TGTGCCAGCAGCTCGGGACTAGCGGTAAACAATGAGCAGTTCTTC. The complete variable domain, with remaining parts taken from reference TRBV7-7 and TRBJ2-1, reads GAGVSQSPRYKVTKRGQDVTLRCDPISSHATLYWYQQALGQGPEFLTYFNYEAQPDKSGLPSDRFSAERPEGSISTLTIQRTEQRDSAMYRCASSSGLAVNNEQFFGPGTRLTVL.

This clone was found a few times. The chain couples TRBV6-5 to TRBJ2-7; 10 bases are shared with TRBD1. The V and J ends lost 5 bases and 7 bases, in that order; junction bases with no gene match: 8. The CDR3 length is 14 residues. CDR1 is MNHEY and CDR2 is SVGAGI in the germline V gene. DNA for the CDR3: TGTGCCAGCAGTCAGGGGACAGGGGAGGAAGAGCAGTACTTC. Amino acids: CASSQGTGEEEQYF.

This chain's CDR3 is CASRRTYGYTF. The CDR3 DNA is TGTGCCAGCAGGCGGACATATGGCTACACCTTC. The chain is built from TRBV2 and TRBJ1-2; D is perhaps TRBD1 (5 bases). Germline V gives CDR1 SNHLY, CDR2 FYNNEI. The CDR3 runs to 11 residues. V lost 6 bases and J 5 bases, leaving 7 bases between the germline ends. Filled out from reference TRBV2 and TRBJ1-2, the complete variable domain reads EPEVTQTPSHQVTQMGQEVILRCVPISNHLYFYWYRQILGQKVEFLVSFYNNEISEKSEIFDDQFSVERPDGSNFTLKIRSTKLEDSAMYFCASRRTYGYTFGSGTRLTVV.

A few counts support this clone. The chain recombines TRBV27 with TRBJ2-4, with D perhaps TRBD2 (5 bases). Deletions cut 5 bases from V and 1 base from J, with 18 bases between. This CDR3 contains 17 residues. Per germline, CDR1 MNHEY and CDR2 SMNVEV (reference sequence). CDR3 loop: CASSAGNGLAAKNIQYF. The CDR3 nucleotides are TGTGCCAGCAGTGCCGGGAATGGGTTGGCGGCCAAAAACATTCAGTACTTC.

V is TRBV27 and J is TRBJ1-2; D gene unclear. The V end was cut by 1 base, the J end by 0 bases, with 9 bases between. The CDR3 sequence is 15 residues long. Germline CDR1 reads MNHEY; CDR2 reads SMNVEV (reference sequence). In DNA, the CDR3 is TGTGCCAGCAGTTTATTGGCGGATGCTAACTATGGCTACACCTTC. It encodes CASSLLADANYGYTF.

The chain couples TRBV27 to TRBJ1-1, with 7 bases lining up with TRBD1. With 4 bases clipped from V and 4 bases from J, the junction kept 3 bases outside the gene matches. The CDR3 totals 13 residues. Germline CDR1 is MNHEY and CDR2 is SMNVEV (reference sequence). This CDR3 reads CASSSRGITEAFF. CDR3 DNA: TGTGCCAGCAGTTCCAGGGGGATCACTGAAGCTTTCTTT.

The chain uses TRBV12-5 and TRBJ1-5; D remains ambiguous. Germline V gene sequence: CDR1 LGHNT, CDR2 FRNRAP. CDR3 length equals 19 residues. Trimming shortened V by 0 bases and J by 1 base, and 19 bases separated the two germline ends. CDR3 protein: CASGLVPVLGEGSNQPQHF. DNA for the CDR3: TGTGCTAGTGGTTTGGTACCGGTTCTCGGGGAAGGGAGCAATCAGCCCCAGCATTTT.

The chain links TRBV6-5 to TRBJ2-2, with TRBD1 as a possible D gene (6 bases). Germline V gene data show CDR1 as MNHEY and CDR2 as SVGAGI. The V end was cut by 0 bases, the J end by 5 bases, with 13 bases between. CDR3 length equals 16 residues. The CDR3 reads CASSYSGGSGTGELFF. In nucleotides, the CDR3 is TGTGCCAGCAGTTACTCAGGGGGATCCGGGACCGGGGAGCTGTTTTTT.

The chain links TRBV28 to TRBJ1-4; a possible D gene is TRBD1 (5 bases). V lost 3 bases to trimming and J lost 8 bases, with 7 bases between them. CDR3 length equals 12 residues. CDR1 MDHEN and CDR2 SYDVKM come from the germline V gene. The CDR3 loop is CASSLDTEKLFF. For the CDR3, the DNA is TGTGCCAGCAGTTTGGACACCGAAAAACTGTTTTTT.

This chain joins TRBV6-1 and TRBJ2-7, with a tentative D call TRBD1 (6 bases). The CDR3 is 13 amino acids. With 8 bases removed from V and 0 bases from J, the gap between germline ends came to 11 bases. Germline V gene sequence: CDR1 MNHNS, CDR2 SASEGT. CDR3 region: CASRTASSYEQYF. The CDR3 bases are TGTGCCAGCCGGACAGCCAGCTCCTACGAGCAGTACTTC.